This T cell receptor (beta chain) was captured by sequencing in a study of Ad26.COV2.S vaccination and SARS-CoV-2 variants. Overall study: Intramuscular Ad26.COV2.S doses were given once or twice, 56 days apart.

Clones were sequenced by immunoSEQ multiplex PCR, and TCRdb holds only the in-frame ones, with some missing. The sample includes about 390,000 clones, 80% to 90% of them seen just once. General study results and limits: Analytic work on TCR breadth and depth might have understated the full extent of total T cell responses.

To note about this clone: Antigen specificity is unknown.

V dropped 4 bases and J dropped 4 bases, with 10 bases sitting between them. There are 13 residues in the CDR3. CDR1 and CDR2 from the germline V gene are LGHDT and YNNKEL (reference sequence). Treatment in this sample: around 19 received Ad26.COV2.S at low or high dose, single or two shots; a few received placebo; per-sample allocation not given. Collection of the samples took place on day 63 after the first injection of vaccine or placebo. Vaccination employed an Ad26 vector expressing the Wuhan-strain SARS-CoV-2 spike. V gene TRBV3-1 (or the pseudogene TRBV3-2) combines with J gene TRBJ1-2; tentative D call: TRBD1 (5 bases). This specimen consisted of peripheral blood, obtained in a trial of Ad26.COV2.S vaccine versus placebo. The source is a person aged 18 to 65 who received the Ad26.COV2.S COVID-19 vaccine or a placebo. CDR3 nucleotide sequence: TGTGCCAGCAGCCTGACAGTCCTCTATGGCTACACCTTC. It yields the protein CASSLTVLYGYTF.